This is a list of T cell receptor beta chains from one sample in a study of shared clonotypes between healthy human individuals. Some clones are missing from TCRdb's copy, which holds only in-frame ones; the method was immunoSEQ multiplex PCR. Of 2.5 million or so clones listed, more than 90% were seen once; the top ten hold around 0.14%. The sample consisted of naive CD4+ T cells sorted from blood. The receptors were gathered from a man between 18 and 29 years old in good health. Both conserved end residues are trimmed from each CDR3. The order of the fields is J gene, clone size, V gene, CDR3 protein. A clone size is listed for some rows: how often the clone was seen (once, few, many), or a class if it is expanded.

>TRBJ1-5|.|TRBV19
ASSIGGQIAQPQH
>TRBJ2-7|.|TRBV2
ASSGSGQAFPYEQY
>TRBJ2-1|.|TRBV19
ASRMTGVNEQF
>TRBJ1-6|once|TRBV28
ASSPWDPLSNSPLH
>TRBJ2-1|.|TRBV18
ASSSTLGFYNEQF
>TRBJ1-3|.|TRBV11-2
ASSLTGNSGNTIY
>TRBJ1-2|.|TRBV21-1
ASIGTGETYGYT
>TRBJ1-1|.|TRBV19
ASISDRGNRAF
>TRBJ1-4|.|TRBV19
ASSIDGLPATNEKLF
>TRBJ2-3|.|TRBV7-9
ASSKLAPDTQY
>TRBJ1-3|.|TRBV5-5
ASSITLGGSRGNTIY
>TRBJ2-1|.|TRBV6-5
ASSYDPGRNEQF
>TRBJ2-7|once|TRBV28
ASSSGRLTSGGGEQY
>TRBJ1-1|.|TRBV30
AWKYGENTEAF
>TRBJ1-6|.|TRBV7-2
ASSLLTGSYNSPLH
>TRBJ2-7|.|TRBV6-6
ASSYSLVSFEQY